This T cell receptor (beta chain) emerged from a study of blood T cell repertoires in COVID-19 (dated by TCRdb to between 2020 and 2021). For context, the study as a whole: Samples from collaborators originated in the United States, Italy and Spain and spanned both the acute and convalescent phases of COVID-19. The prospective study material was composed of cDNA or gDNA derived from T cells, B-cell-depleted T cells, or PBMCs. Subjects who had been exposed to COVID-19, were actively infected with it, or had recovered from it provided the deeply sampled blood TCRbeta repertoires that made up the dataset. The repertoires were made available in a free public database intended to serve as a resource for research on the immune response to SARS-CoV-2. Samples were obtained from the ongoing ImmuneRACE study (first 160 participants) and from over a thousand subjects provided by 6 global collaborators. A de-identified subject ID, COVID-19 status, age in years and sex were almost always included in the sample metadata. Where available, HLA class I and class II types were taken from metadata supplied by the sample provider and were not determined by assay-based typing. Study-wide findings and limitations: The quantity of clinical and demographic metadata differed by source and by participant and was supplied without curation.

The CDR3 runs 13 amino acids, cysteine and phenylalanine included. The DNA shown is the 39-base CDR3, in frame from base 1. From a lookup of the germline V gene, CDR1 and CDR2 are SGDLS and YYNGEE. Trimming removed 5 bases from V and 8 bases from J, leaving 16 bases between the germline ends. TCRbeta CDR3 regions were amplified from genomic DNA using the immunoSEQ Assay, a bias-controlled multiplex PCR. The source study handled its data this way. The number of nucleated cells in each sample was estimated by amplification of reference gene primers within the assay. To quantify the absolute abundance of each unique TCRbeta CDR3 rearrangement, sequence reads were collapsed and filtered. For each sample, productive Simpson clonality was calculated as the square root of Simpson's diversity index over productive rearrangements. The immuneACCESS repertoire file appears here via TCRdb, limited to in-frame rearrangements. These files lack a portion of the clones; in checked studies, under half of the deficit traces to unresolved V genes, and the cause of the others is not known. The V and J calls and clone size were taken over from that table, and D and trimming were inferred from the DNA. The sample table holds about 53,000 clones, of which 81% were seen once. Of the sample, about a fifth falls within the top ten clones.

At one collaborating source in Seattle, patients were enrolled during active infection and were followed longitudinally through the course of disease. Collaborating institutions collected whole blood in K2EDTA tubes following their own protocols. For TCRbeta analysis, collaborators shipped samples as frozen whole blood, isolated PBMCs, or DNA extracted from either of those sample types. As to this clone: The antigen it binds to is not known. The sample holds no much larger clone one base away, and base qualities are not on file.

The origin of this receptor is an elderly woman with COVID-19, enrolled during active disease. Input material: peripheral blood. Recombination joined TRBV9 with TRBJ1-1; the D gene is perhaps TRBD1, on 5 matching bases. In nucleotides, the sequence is TGTGCCAGCAGGCCGCAGGAGGGGAGAGAAGCTTTCTTT. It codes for CASRPQEGREAFF. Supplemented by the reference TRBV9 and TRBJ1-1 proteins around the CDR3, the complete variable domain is DSGVTQTPKHLITATGQRVTLRCSPRSGDLSVYWYQQSLDQGLQFLIQYYNGEERAKGNILERFSAQQFPDLHSELNLSSLELGDSALYFCASRPQEGREAFFGQGTRLTVV.